The 28 T cell receptor beta chains below were found in one sample sequenced in a study of OX40 agonist ivuxolimab in advanced cancers. TCRdb keeps only in-frame clones here, not all; method: immunoSEQ multiplex PCR. The table records 100,000 or so clones, approximately 89% of them present only once. The sample in question was CD4+ or CD8+ T cells sorted from blood, obtained in a trial of the OX40 agonist ivuxolimab. The receptors derive from an adult with an advanced solid tumor such as melanoma, head and neck, liver or kidney cancer.

This rearrangement joins TRBV28 to TRBJ1-2; no definite D call. V was shortened by 2 bases and J by 1 base, with 11 bases between the two germline ends. CDR1 and CDR2 from the germline V gene are MDHEN and SYDVKM. This CDR3 contains 15 residues. DNA for the CDR3: TGTGCCAGCAGTTTAGATGGCAGCCGTAACTATGGCTACACCTTC. Amino acid sequence: CASSLDGSRNYGYTF.

This chain connects TRBV27 to TRBJ2-5, with 12 bases aligning to TRBD2. The ends lost 5 bases at V and 4 bases at J; junction bases unmatched: 11. This CDR3 is built from 17 residues. Germline CDR1 is MNHEY and CDR2 is SMNVEV (reference sequence). CDR3 coding DNA: TGTGCCAGCAGTAGTACGAGACTAGCGGGAGCTCTAGAGACCCAGTACTTC. Its protein product is CASSSTRLAGALETQYF.

V and J are TRBV25-1 and TRBJ2-3; 7 bases match TRBD1. The CDR3 loop spans 14 amino acids. The V gene's germline CDR1 is MGHDK and CDR2 SYGVNS. Trimming removed 3 bases from V and 2 bases from J; junction bases left unmatched: 2. The CDR3, as DNA: TGTGCCAGCAGTGAGGGGACAGCCACAGATACGCAGTATTTT. The encoded protein is CASSEGTATDTQYF.

The chain links TRBV28 to TRBJ2-7; TRBD1 matches at 10 bases. Germline V lookup: CDR1 MDHEN, CDR2 SYDVKM. The CDR3 runs 16 residues. Losses at the gene ends were 7 bases for V and 4 bases for J; bases not matched to a gene: 13. Written as DNA, the CDR3 is TGTGCCAGCACCCTACTAGGACAGGGACAGGGGTACGAGCAGTACTTC. It codes for CASTLLGQGQGYEQYF.

J is TRBJ2-2 and V is TRBV4-2, with 8 bases that match TRBD2. Germline V lookup: CDR1 LGHNA, CDR2 YNFKEQ. With V trimmed by 0 bases and J by 5 bases, 8 bases remained unmatched. The CDR3 is made up of 17 amino acids. The CDR3 here is CASSQDSRTGGTGELFF. CDR3 nucleotide sequence: TGTGCCAGCAGCCAAGATTCGAGGACGGGAGGGACCGGGGAGCTGTTTTTT.

The chain has TRBV7-3 and TRBJ2-1, with TRBD1 matching over 7 bases. The germline V gene encodes CDR1 SGHTA and CDR2 FQGTGA. The CDR3 has 15 amino acids. Trimming removed 5 bases from V and 4 bases from J; junction bases left unmatched: 8. CDR3 in DNA: TGTGCCAGCAGCCTTCAAGGACAGGAATACAATGAGCAGTTCTTC. Its translation is CASSLQGQEYNEQFF.

The chain combines TRBV9 with TRBJ2-3, with D perhaps being TRBD1 or TRBD2 (5 bases each). Trimming cost V 4 bases and J 3 bases, with 21 bases left between them. The CDR3 runs to 17 residues. Germline V gene sequence: CDR1 SGDLS, CDR2 YYNGEE. CDR3 in DNA: TGTGCCAGCAGCTCCAGAGGGGTTGGCAATAGGACAGATACGCAGTATTTT. Translating it yields CASSSRGVGNRTDTQYF.

This clone is a singleton in its sample. The rearrangement links TRBV7-2 to TRBJ2-5; 14 positions agree with TRBD2. Germline V CDR1 and CDR2: SGHTA, FQGNSA. V lost 2 bases and J lost 5; bases outside the gene matches: 4. CDR3 length: 16 amino acids. The CDR3 DNA reads TGTGCCAGCAGCTTAACACGGACTAGCGGGAGGGAGACCCAGTACTTC. Amino acids: CASSLTRTSGRETQYF.

This chain links TRBV28 with TRBJ1-2, with D hard to call. Germline V gene sequence: CDR1 MDHEN, CDR2 SYDVKM. Trimming left V 7 bases short and J 4 bases short, with 13 bases between. This CDR3 is 13 amino acids long. The CDR3 sequence: CASIKIGSYGYTF. The CDR3 DNA sequence: TGTGCCAGCATCAAAATCGGGTCCTATGGCTACACCTTC.

This sequence joins TRBV19 and TRBJ1-5; D ambiguous. The CDR3 runs to 14 residues. The germline V gene has CDR1 LNHDA and CDR2 SQIVND (reference sequence). With 5 bases removed from V and 3 bases from J, the gap between germline ends came to 11 bases. CDR3: CASSSDIANQPQHF. The CDR3 DNA reads as TGTGCCAGTAGTTCCGACATTGCCAATCAGCCCCAGCATTTT.

The J gene is TRBJ1-5, the V gene TRBV28; D unresolved. With 7 bases removed from V and 2 bases from J, the gap between germline ends came to 15 bases. The CDR3 runs 15 residues. Germline values: CDR1 MDHEN, CDR2 SYDVKM. The CDR3 bases are TGTGCCAGCAACAAAAGGGTCGGGGGCAATCAGCCCCAGCATTTT. It is translated as CASNKRVGGNQPQHF.

The chain is built from TRBV30 and TRBJ2-7; 12 nucleotides align to TRBD1. The germline V gene has CDR1 GTSNPN and CDR2 SVGIG (reference sequence). The length of the CDR3 is 14 residues. Unmatched junction bases numbered 4, after V lost 4 bases and J lost 3 bases. CDR3 protein: CAWTRDRGLYEQYF. The CDR3 bases are TGTGCCTGGACCCGGGACAGGGGGCTCTACGAGCAGTACTTC.

V is TRBV7-6 and J is TRBJ2-1, with D maybe TRBD1 (5 bases). V dropped 0 bases and J dropped 10 bases, with 10 bases sitting between them. This CDR3 has 13 amino acids. CDR1 and CDR2 (germline): SGHVS, FNYEAQ. CDR3 protein: CASSLADIGEQFF. CDR3 sequence (DNA): TGTGCCAGCAGCTTAGCGGACATCGGGGAGCAGTTCTTC.

This clone has just one count. The chain links TRBV7-3 to TRBJ1-6; no reliable D call. V lost 0 bases, J lost 5 bases, and 5 bases lay in between. Germline V gene sequence: CDR1 SGHTA, CDR2 FQGTGA. This CDR3 is 14 amino acids long. This CDR3 is CASSLTGNNSPLHF. CDR3 DNA sequence: TGTGCCAGCAGCTTAACAGGCAATAATTCACCCCTCCACTTT.

This chain joins TRBV15 and TRBJ1-4; 8 bases map to TRBD1. The germline V gene encodes CDR1 LNHNV and CDR2 YYDKDF (reference sequence). The CDR3 loop spans 16 amino acids. Trimming at V came to 5 bases and at J to 0 bases, leaving 5 bases not matched to a gene. The CDR3 here is CATSYLQGATNEKLFF. The CDR3 nucleotides are TGTGCCACCAGCTACTTACAGGGGGCAACTAATGAAAAACTGTTTTTT.

This clone was counted ten times or more. The V call is TRBV6-1, the J call TRBJ2-7; 8 nucleotides align to TRBD1. This CDR3 spans 13 amino acids. Trimming took 5 bases from V and 4 from J; bases not matched to a gene: 4. Per germline, CDR1 MNHNS and CDR2 SASEGT. CDR3 amino acids: CASSLDRVYEQYF. As DNA, the CDR3 is TGTGCCAGCAGTTTGGACAGGGTATACGAGCAGTACTTC.

The rearrangement links TRBV5-8 to TRBJ1-4; possible D gene TRBD1, 5 bases. Germline CDR1 and CDR2: SGHTS and YDEGEE. This CDR3 comprises 17 residues. The V end lost 0 bases, the J end lost 7 bases, and 19 bases lay between the germline ends. The CDR3 DNA reads TGTGCCAGCAGCTTGGTAACACAAGCCTTGAGGGGTGAAAAACTGTTTTTT. This sequence encodes CASSLVTQALRGEKLFF.

V and J are TRBV19 and TRBJ1-5; no definite D call. Trimming took off 1 base at V and 7 bases at J, with 8 bases between the two ends. The germline CDR1 and CDR2 sequences are LNHDA and SQIVND (reference sequence). The CDR3 consists of 13 residues. The CDR3 DNA follows: TGTGCCAGTAGTATAGGGAGAGGACAGCCCCAGCATTTT. Protein sequence: CASSIGRGQPQHF.

This clone was recorded once. The V call is TRBV25-1, the J call TRBJ1-1, with TRBD1 as a possible D gene (5 bases). The germline V and J ends were trimmed by 3 bases and 3 bases, with 14 bases remaining between them. The CDR3 totals 15 residues. From germline, CDR1 is MGHDK and CDR2 SYGVNS. The CDR3 loop reads CASSDLRIGDTEAFF. The CDR3 coding sequence is TGTGCCAGCAGTGACTTAAGGATAGGGGACACTGAAGCTTTCTTT.

This clone was observed a single time. This chain links TRBV4-2 with TRBJ2-7; TRBD2 matches at 15 bases. The germline gives CDR1 LGHNA, CDR2 YNFKEQ. CDR3 length: 15 residues. Unmatched junction bases numbered 1, after V lost 0 bases and J lost 7 bases. The CDR3 spells CASSQEGTSGGEQYF. The CDR3 DNA sequence: TGTGCCAGCAGCCAAGAGGGGACTAGCGGGGGGGAGCAGTACTTC.

The chain recombines TRBV7-9 with TRBJ2-7, with D unclear. The CDR3 is made up of 15 amino acids. Germline V gives CDR1 SEHNR, CDR2 FQNEAQ (reference sequence). Trimming pared 5 bases from V and 6 bases from J, leaving 20 bases between. CDR3 in DNA: TGTGCCAGCAGCCCTCGTGGCGCCCCGGAGCGCGAGCAGTACTTC. Its protein is CASSPRGAPEREQYF.

The rearrangement joins TRBV28 to TRBJ2-1, with TRBD2 matching 12 bases. Looked up from germline, CDR1 is MDHEN and CDR2 is SYDVKM. The CDR3 is 16 residues long. V lost 6 bases, J lost 2 bases, and 5 bases stayed unmatched. CDR3 sequence (DNA): TGTGCCAGCAGCCTAGCGGGAGGGTGGACCTACAATGAGCAGTTCTTC. It encodes CASSLAGGWTYNEQFF.

This chain links TRBV27 with TRBJ1-1; D unresolved. The V gene lost 6 bases and the J gene lost 3 bases, with 17 bases spanning the gap. CDR1 and CDR2 from the germline V gene are MNHEY and SMNVEV (reference sequence). CDR3 length: 15 residues. In DNA form, the CDR3 reads TGTGCCAGCAGCCTTACCGGAGAAGCGCACACTGAAGCTTTCTTT. It translates to CASSLTGEAHTEAFF.

This clone came up once. The rearrangement uses TRBV19 and TRBJ2-3; 8 bases are shared with TRBD2. This CDR3 comprises 16 residues. The V segment lost 5 bases and the J segment 2 bases; nucleotides outside the gene matches: 9. Germline lookup yields CDR1 LNHDA and CDR2 SQIVND (reference sequence). CDR3 protein: CASSLYSGADTDTQYF. CDR3 bases: TGTGCCAGTAGTCTTTATAGCGGGGCGGACACAGATACGCAGTATTTT.

The V and J genes are TRBV14 and TRBJ2-1; 8 nucleotides line up with TRBD2. This CDR3 spans 15 amino acids. The trim removed 6 bases at V and 0 bases at J, leaving 4 bases unmatched. The germline V gene encodes CDR1 SGHDN and CDR2 FVKESK. The CDR3 bases are TGTGCCAGCAGGGCTAGCGGGTCCTCCTACAATGAGCAGTTCTTC. This encodes CASRASGSSYNEQFF.

The chain uses TRBV7-3 and TRBJ2-1, with a weak D call TRBD2 (7 bases). V was shortened by 5 bases and J by 12 bases, with 23 bases between the two germline ends. The CDR3 loop spans 15 amino acids. Germline V gene sequence: CDR1 SGHTA, CDR2 FQGTGA. The CDR3 spells CASSPRGSGGGAQFF. DNA for the CDR3: TGTGCCAGCAGCCCCCGCGGGAGTGGAGGGGGGGCGCAGTTCTTC.

The rearrangement uses TRBV7-3 and TRBJ2-6; D is uncertain. CDR1 is SGHTA, CDR2 FQGTGA, per germline. The CDR3 is 14 residues long. V was shortened by 5 bases and J by 1 base, with 6 bases between the two germline ends. The CDR3 here is CASSPGSGANVLTF. DNA of the CDR3: TGTGCCAGCAGCCCCGGGTCTGGGGCCAACGTCCTGACTTTC.

V and J are TRBV2 and TRBJ1-2, with 9 bases that match TRBD1. Per the germline V gene, CDR1 is SNHLY and CDR2 is FYNNEI. Germline trimming cut 1 base from V and 5 bases from J; bases unmatched to any gene: 8. This CDR3 region has 16 residues. The CDR3 loop is CASSEVTPDRGYGYTF. The CDR3 region has the DNA TGTGCCAGCAGTGAAGTCACCCCGGACAGGGGTTATGGCTACACCTTC.